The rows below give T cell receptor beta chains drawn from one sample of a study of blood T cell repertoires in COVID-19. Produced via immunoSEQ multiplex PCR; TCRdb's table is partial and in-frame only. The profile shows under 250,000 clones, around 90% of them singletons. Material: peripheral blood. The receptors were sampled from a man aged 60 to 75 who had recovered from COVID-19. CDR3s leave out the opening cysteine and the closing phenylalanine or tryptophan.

CDR3 protein: ASSISSSGGPDPRQY; V gene: TRBV19; J gene: TRBJ2-3
CDR3 protein: ASSYEARGYEQY; V gene: TRBV6-2/TRBV6-3; J gene: TRBJ2-7
CDR3 protein: ASSLWLAGAAKNIQY; V gene: TRBV7-2; J gene: TRBJ2-4
CDR3 protein: ASRGTGSQQY; V gene: TRBV19; J gene: TRBJ2-7
CDR3 protein: ASSRDRDQPQH; V gene: TRBV7-3; J gene: TRBJ1-5
CDR3 protein: ASSHRNGQGRDGYT; V gene: TRBV13; J gene: TRBJ1-2
CDR3 protein: ASEHRGPNTGELF; V gene: TRBV28; J gene: TRBJ2-2
CDR3 protein: ASSLGTSGRDTQY; V gene: TRBV7-2; J gene: TRBJ2-3
CDR3 protein: ASSIPNRGRGEKLF; V gene: TRBV19; J gene: TRBJ1-4
CDR3 protein: ASSLRVSGERGNEQF; V gene: TRBV5-6; J gene: TRBJ2-1
CDR3 protein: ASSSTYPGGELF; V gene: TRBV14; J gene: TRBJ2-2
CDR3 protein: ASRKLQGARGNQPQH; V gene: TRBV27; J gene: TRBJ1-5
CDR3 protein: APAGQGSNSPLH; V gene: TRBV5-6; J gene: TRBJ1-6
CDR3 protein: ASSLIAGGGTGELF; V gene: TRBV7-6; J gene: TRBJ2-2
CDR3 protein: ASSHEGNTEAF; V gene: TRBV9; J gene: TRBJ1-1
CDR3 protein: ASSLLDRDPYEQY; V gene: TRBV4-1; J gene: TRBJ2-7
CDR3 protein: SVGTSTNEKLF; V gene: TRBV29-1; J gene: TRBJ1-4
CDR3 protein: ASSSDSEAF; V gene: TRBV10-1; J gene: TRBJ1-1
CDR3 protein: ASSLTGIRGGGYGYT; V gene: TRBV7-3; J gene: TRBJ1-2
CDR3 protein: ASSLGQASYEQY; V gene: TRBV7-9; J gene: TRBJ2-7
CDR3 protein: ASSPGTGYT; V gene: TRBV18; J gene: TRBJ1-2
CDR3 protein: ASSQDVSGEVSNQPQH; V gene: TRBV4-1; J gene: TRBJ1-5
CDR3 protein: ASRASGSRTGELF; V gene: TRBV11-2; J gene: TRBJ2-2
CDR3 protein: ASSHRTSGGASGELF; V gene: TRBV4-1; J gene: TRBJ2-2
CDR3 protein: ASSQGGETQY; V gene: TRBV6-5; J gene: TRBJ2-5
CDR3 protein: ASRFRTAPYEQY; V gene: TRBV28; J gene: TRBJ2-7
CDR3 protein: ASSLASAGRGQETQY; V gene: TRBV7-2; J gene: TRBJ2-5
CDR3 protein: ASSVGQNSPGELF; V gene: TRBV9; J gene: TRBJ2-2
CDR3 protein: ASSLGGRDTQY; V gene: TRBV7-2; J gene: TRBJ2-3
CDR3 protein: ASAGQGINEQF; V gene: TRBV2; J gene: TRBJ2-1
CDR3 protein: ASSLAKAGGPNIYEQY; V gene: TRBV4-3; J gene: TRBJ2-7
CDR3 protein: ASSLAPTSGLRNRGANVLT; V gene: TRBV28; J gene: TRBJ2-6
CDR3 protein: ASLLRGGTGELF; V gene: TRBV19; J gene: TRBJ2-2
CDR3 protein: ASRGRGETQY; V gene: TRBV2; J gene: TRBJ2-5
CDR3 protein: ASSQDSTSGNTIY; V gene: TRBV4-1; J gene: TRBJ1-3
CDR3 protein: ASSQQGNDNSPLH; V gene: TRBV2; J gene: TRBJ1-6
CDR3 protein: ASSSLGLAGGKNIQY; V gene: TRBV28; J gene: TRBJ2-4
CDR3 protein: ASSLHRGFTEAF; V gene: TRBV28; J gene: TRBJ1-1
CDR3 protein: ASSPTGGANEKLF; V gene: TRBV7-2; J gene: TRBJ1-4
CDR3 protein: AWSAGTGLNQPQH; V gene: TRBV30; J gene: TRBJ1-5
CDR3 protein: ASSLDQGVTDTQY; V gene: TRBV5-6; J gene: TRBJ2-3
CDR3 protein: ASSFGGQNTGELF; V gene: TRBV7-3; J gene: TRBJ2-2
CDR3 protein: ASSQDLAGLPGANVLT; V gene: TRBV4-3; J gene: TRBJ2-6
CDR3 protein: ASSSSGGNQPQH; V gene: TRBV6-2/TRBV6-3; J gene: TRBJ1-5
CDR3 protein: ASSRRDRAGDHGYT; V gene: TRBV6-2/TRBV6-3; J gene: TRBJ1-2
CDR3 protein: ASSDFSYNSPLH; V gene: TRBV19; J gene: TRBJ1-6